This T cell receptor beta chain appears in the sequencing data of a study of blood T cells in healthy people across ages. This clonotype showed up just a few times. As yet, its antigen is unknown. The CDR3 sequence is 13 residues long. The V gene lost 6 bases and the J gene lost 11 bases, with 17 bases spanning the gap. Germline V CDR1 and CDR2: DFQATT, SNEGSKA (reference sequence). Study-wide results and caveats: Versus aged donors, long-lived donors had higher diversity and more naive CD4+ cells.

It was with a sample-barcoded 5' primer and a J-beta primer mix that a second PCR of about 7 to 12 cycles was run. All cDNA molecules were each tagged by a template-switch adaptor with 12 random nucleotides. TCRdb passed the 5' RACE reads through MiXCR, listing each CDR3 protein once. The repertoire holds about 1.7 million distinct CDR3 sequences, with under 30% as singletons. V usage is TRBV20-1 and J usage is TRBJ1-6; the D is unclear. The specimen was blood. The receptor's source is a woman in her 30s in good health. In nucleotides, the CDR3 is TGCAGTGCCTCCGGGAGGCTAAGCACACCCCTCCACTTT. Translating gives CSASGRLSTPLHF.